This passage covers 11 T cell receptor beta chains from one sample sequenced in a study of T-cell reconstitution after alpha-beta-depleted transplantation in children. Unique molecular identifiers featured in how the TCRbeta library was prepared. TCRdb reprocessed the PCR reads with MiXCR, giving one entry per CDR3 protein. Of approximately 230,000 distinct CDR3 sequences in the sample, more than 20% were seen once. This specimen consisted of PBMCs, obtained before TCRalphabeta/CD19-depleted stem cell transplant. These TCRs come from a girl aged 2 to 10 with Fanconi anemia, due to receive a stem cell transplant.

This clonotype was counted at least ten times. V and J are TRBV6-1 and TRBJ2-1; 8 bases map to TRBD2. Germline assignment: CDR1 MNHNS and CDR2 SASEGT. V dropped 6 bases and J dropped 11; count of bases not matched to a gene: 9. The CDR3 is 13 amino acids. The DNA for the CDR3 is TGTGCCAGCAGGTCCGGGGGGGTGGGGAAGCAGTTCTTC. Its protein product is CASRSGGVGKQFF.

This clonotype was seen just once. The chain couples TRBV23-1 to TRBJ1-2, with 10 positions matching TRBD1. TRBV23-1 is annotated as an ORF whose role is uncertain. V was pared by 7 bases and J by 0 bases, with 8 bases of the junction left unmatched. CDR3 length: 16 residues. CDR3 amino acids: CASKGTGESANYGYTF. Written as DNA, the CDR3 is TGCGCCAGCAAAGGGACAGGGGAGTCGGCTAACTATGGCTACACCTTC.

The chain is built from TRBV5-1 and TRBJ2-1; tentatively, D is TRBD2 (6 bases). The CDR3 covers 14 residues. Germline CDR1 SGHRS, CDR2 YFSETQ. V lost 1 base, J lost 8 bases, and 13 bases lay in between. CDR3 in amino acids: CASSLWTWEDEQFF. In DNA form, the CDR3 reads TGCGCCAGCAGCTTGTGGACCTGGGAGGATGAGCAGTTCTTC.

CDR3 in DNA: TGTGCCAGCAGTCAGGGACCCTACAATGAGCAGTTCTTC. Amino acids: CASSQGPYNEQFF. V usage is TRBV6-6 and J usage is TRBJ2-1, with D perhaps matching TRBD1 or TRBD2 (5 bases each). The CDR3 runs to 13 residues. The germline gives CDR1 MNHNY, CDR2 SVGAGI (reference sequence). The V and J ends lost 5 bases and 2 bases respectively, with 7 bases between them.

This chain uses TRBV7-3 with TRBJ2-5, with 7 bases lining up with TRBD2. Per germline, CDR1 SGHTA and CDR2 FQGTGA. The CDR3 sequence is 14 residues long. V lost 1 base, J lost 7 bases, and 6 bases stayed unmatched. This chain's CDR3 is CASSLNAGRGTQYF. CDR3 nucleotide sequence: TGTGCCAGCAGCTTAAACGCAGGGAGGGGGACCCAGTACTTC. Combining the CDR3 with reference TRBV7-3 and TRBJ2-5 gives the whole variable domain GAGVSQTPSNKVTEKGKYVELRCDPISGHTALYWYRQSLGQGPEFLIYFQGTGAADDSGLPNDRFFAVRPEGSVSTLKIQRTERGDSAVYLCASSLNAGRGTQYFGPGTRLLVL.

The sample holds many counts of this clonotype. This chain connects TRBV29-1 to TRBJ2-7; TRBD1 matches 7 bases. Losses at the gene ends were 1 base for V and 0 bases for J; bases not matched to a gene: 9. The CDR3 contains 16 residues. The V gene's germline CDR1 is SQVTM and CDR2 ANQGSEA. The CDR3 DNA reads TGCAGCGTTGAAGCCCGACAGGGACAGTACTCCTACGAGCAGTACTTC. This translates into CSVEARQGQYSYEQYF.

This clonotype has just a few counts. The V and J genes are TRBV28 and TRBJ2-7, with 11 bases identical to TRBD2. Germline values: CDR1 MDHEN, CDR2 SYDVKM. Unmatched junction bases numbered 5, after V lost 6 bases and J lost 4 bases. The CDR3 runs to 14 residues. The CDR3 nucleotides are TGTGCCAGCAGCCAGACTAGCGGGGAATACGAGCAGTACTTC. Translating it yields CASSQTSGEYEQYF.

A few counts support this clonotype. The chain couples TRBV5-1 to TRBJ2-7; 12 bases match TRBD2. The CDR3 runs 16 residues. Per the germline V gene, CDR1 is SGHRS and CDR2 is YFSETQ. The J segment lost 6 bases and the V segment lost 2 bases, leaving 9 bases of the junction unmatched. DNA of the CDR3: TGCGCCAGCAGCTTTGGCAGACTAGCGGGAGCCGGCGAGCAGTACTTC. Residues: CASSFGRLAGAGEQYF.

The count of this clonotype is one. V is TRBV5-1 and J is TRBJ2-7, with 9 bases that match TRBD1. V trimming: 4 bases; J trimming: 5 bases; junction bases outside the gene matches: 7. CDR1 SGHRS and CDR2 YFSETQ come from the germline V gene. This CDR3 spans 14 amino acids. CDR3 DNA sequence: TGCGCCAGCAGCGCCCCCGGGACAGGGAACGAGCAGTACTTC. This encodes CASSAPGTGNEQYF.

This chain joins TRBV20-1 and TRBJ2-5; 7 bases fit TRBD2. V was pared by 7 bases and J by 1 base, with 12 bases of the junction left unmatched. Looked up from germline, CDR1 is DFQATT and CDR2 is SNEGSKA (reference sequence). This CDR3 is built from 15 residues. DNA for the CDR3: TGCAGTGGCTGCACCACGGGGGGAGTCCAAGAGACCCAGTACTTC. Residues: CSGCTTGGVQETQYF.

This chain links TRBV4-1 with TRBJ1-5; D perhaps matches TRBD1 (6 bases). The ends were cut back, 8 bases at V and 5 bases at J, with 25 bases in the middle. There are 17 residues in the CDR3. The germline V gene has CDR1 MGHRA and CDR2 YSYEKL. The CDR3 loop reads CASGQQGGGNLDQPQHF. The CDR3 DNA reads as TGCGCCAGCGGACAACAGGGTGGAGGGAATTTGGATCAGCCCCAGCATTTT.